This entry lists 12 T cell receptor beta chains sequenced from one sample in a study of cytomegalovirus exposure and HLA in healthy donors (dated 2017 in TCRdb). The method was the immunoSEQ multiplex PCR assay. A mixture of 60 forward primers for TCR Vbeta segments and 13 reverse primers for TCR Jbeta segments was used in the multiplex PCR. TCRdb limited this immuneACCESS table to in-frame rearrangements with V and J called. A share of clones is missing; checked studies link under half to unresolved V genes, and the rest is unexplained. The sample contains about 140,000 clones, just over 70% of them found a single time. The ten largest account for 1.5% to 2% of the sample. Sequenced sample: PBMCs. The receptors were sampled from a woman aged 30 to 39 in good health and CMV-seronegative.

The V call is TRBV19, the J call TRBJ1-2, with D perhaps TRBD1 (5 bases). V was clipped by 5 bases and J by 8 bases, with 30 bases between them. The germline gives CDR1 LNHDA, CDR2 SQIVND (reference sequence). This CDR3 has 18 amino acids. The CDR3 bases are TGTGCCAGTAGTTCCACGGCCCAGGCGTCCGGACATGGGGGGGGCTACACCTTC. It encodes CASSSTAQASGHGGGYTF.

The CDR3 DNA reads as TGTGCCAGCACGACTAGCGGGGGGTTTGGAGAGACCCAGTACTTC. Translation gives CASTTSGGFGETQYF. V usage is TRBV2 and J usage is TRBJ2-5, with 13 bases fitting TRBD2. This CDR3 is 15 amino acids long. Trimming at V came to 7 bases and at J to 4 bases, leaving 6 bases not matched to a gene. Germline V gene data show CDR1 as SNHLY and CDR2 as FYNNEI.

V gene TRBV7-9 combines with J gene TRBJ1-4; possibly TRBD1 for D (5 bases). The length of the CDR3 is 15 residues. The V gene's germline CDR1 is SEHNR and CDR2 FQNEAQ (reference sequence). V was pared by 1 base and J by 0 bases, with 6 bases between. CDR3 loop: CASSLGQTTNEKLFF. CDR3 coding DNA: TGTGCCAGCAGCTTAGGACAGACAACTAATGAAAAACTGTTTTTT.

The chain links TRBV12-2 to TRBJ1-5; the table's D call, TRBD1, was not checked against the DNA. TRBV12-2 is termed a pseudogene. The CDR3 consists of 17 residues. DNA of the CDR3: TGTGCAAGTCGCTTCCATGACAGGGGAGGGGGCAATCAGCCCCAGCATTTT. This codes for CASRFHDRGGGNQPQHF.

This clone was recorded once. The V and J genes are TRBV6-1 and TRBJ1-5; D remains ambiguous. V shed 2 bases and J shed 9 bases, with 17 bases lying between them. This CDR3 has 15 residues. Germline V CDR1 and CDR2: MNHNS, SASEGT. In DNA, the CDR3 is TGTGCCAGCAGTGAAATTGGGGTCCCGACTAGGCCCCAGCATTTT. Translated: CASSEIGVPTRPQHF.

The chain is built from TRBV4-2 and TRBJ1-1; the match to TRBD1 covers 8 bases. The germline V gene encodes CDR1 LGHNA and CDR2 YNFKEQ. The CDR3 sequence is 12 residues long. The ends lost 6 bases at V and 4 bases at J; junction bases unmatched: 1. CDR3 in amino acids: CASRTGATEAFF. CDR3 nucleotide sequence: TGTGCCAGCAGGACAGGGGCCACTGAAGCTTTCTTT.

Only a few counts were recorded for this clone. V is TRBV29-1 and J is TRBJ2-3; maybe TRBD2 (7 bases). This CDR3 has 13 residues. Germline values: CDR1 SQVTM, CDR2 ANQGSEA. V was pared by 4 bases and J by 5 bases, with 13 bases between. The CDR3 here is CSVVGGAVDTQYF. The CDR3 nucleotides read TGCAGCGTTGTTGGGGGGGCTGTAGATACGCAGTATTTT.

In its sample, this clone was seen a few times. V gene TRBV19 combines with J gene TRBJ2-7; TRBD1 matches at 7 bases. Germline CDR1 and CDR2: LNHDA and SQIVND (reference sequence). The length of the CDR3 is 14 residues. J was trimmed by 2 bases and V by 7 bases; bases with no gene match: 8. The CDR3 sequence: CASTSPGQTYEQYF. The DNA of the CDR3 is TGTGCCAGTACCTCCCCGGGACAGACCTACGAGCAGTACTTC.

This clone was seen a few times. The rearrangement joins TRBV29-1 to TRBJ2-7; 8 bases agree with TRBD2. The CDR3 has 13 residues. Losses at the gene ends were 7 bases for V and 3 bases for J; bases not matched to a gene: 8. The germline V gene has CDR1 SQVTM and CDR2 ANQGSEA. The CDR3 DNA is TGCAGCGCCCAAAGCGGGAGTGACTACGAGCAGTACTTC. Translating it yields CSAQSGSDYEQYF.

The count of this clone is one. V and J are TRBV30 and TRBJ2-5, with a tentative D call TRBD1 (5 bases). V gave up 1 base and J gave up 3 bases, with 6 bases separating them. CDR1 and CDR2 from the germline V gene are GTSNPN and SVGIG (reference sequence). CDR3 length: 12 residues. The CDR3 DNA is TGTGCCTGGAGTGGACAGAAAGAGACCCAGTACTTC. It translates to CAWSGQKETQYF.

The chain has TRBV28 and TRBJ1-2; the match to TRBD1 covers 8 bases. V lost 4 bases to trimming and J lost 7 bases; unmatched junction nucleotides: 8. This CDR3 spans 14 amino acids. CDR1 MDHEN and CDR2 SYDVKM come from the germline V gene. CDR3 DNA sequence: TGTGCCAGCAGTTCCCCGGACAGGGTAACTGGCTACACCTTC. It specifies CASSSPDRVTGYTF.

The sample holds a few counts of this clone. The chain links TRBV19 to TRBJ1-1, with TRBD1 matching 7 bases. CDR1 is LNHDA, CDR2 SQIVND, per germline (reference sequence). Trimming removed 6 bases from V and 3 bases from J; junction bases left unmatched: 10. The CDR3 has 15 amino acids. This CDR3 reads CASRKRTGGDTEAFF. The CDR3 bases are TGTGCCAGTAGGAAACGGACAGGTGGAGACACTGAAGCTTTCTTT.